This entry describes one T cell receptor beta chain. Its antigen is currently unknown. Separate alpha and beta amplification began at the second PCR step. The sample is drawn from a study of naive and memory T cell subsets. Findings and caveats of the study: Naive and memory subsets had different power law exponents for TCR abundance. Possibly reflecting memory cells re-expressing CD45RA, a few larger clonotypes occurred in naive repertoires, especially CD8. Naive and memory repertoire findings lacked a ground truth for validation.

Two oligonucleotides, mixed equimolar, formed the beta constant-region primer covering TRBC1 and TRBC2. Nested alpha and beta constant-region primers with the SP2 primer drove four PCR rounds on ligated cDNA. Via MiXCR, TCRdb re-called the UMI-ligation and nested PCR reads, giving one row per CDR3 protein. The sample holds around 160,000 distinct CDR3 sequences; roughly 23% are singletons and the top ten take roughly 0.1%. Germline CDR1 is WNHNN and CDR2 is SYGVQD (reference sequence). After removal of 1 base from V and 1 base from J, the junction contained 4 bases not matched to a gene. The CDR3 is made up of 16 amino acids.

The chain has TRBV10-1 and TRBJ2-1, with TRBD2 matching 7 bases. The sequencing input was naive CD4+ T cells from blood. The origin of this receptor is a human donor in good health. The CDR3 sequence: CASSEWGGGSYNEQFF. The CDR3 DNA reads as TGCGCCAGCAGTGAGTGGGGGGGTGGGTCCTACAATGAGCAGTTCTTC.